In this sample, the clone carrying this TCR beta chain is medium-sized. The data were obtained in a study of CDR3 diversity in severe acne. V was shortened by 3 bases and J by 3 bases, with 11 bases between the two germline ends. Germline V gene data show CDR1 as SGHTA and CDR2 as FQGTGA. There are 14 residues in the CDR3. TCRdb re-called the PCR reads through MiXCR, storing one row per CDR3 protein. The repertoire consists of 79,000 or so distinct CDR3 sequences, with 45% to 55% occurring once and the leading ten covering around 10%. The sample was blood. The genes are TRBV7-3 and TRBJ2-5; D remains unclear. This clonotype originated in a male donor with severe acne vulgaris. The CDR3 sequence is CASSFLDEKETQYF. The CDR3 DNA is TGTGCCAGCAGCTTTCTGGACGAAAAAGAGACCCAGTACTTC.